The 16 T cell receptor beta chains presented below share a single source sample, sequenced in a study of T cell clonotyping in hematopoietic cell transplantation. Measured with immunoSEQ multiplex PCR; TCRdb has only the in-frame clones, and not every one. The sample yields approximately 80,000 clones, about 95% seen once. The time point denotes: recipient sample about 28 days before transplant, after cytoreduction. Material: peripheral blood mononuclear cells, obtained before stem cell transplant. These receptors originate from a woman aged 45 to 65 with acute myeloid leukemia. Some clones in this sample may be carry-over from other donors' samples.

The genes are TRBV28 and TRBJ1-4, with a tentative D call TRBD1 (6 bases). V shed 2 bases and J shed 2 bases, with 15 bases lying between them. The CDR3 consists of 17 residues. Germline V lookup: CDR1 MDHEN, CDR2 SYDVKM. The CDR3, as DNA: TGTGCCAGCAGTTTACCCGGCCAGGGGAGGACTAATGAAAAACTGTTTTTT. This gives the protein CASSLPGQGRTNEKLFF.

The chain links TRBV5-1 to TRBJ2-3; no clear D. The germline CDR1 and CDR2 sequences are SGHRS and YFSETQ. CDR3 length: 11 amino acids. V was clipped by 1 base and J by 3 bases, with 0 bases between them. The CDR3 sequence is CASSLTDTQYF. The DNA for the CDR3 is TGCGCCAGCAGCTTGACAGATACGCAGTATTTT.

The chain employs TRBV11-3 and TRBJ1-1, with TRBD1 matching over 9 bases. Germline values: CDR1 SGHNT, CDR2 YENEEA. The CDR3 is made up of 14 amino acids. Trimming removed 5 bases from V and 1 base from J; junction bases left unmatched: 2. CDR3 DNA: TGTGCCAGCAGCCCGGACAGGGGGAACACTGAAGCTTTCTTT. As protein: CASSPDRGNTEAFF.

The chain recombines TRBV28 with TRBJ1-5; D is unresolved. The ends were cut back, 6 bases at V and 0 bases at J, with 3 bases in the middle. Germline-derived CDR1 and CDR2 are MDHEN and SYDVKM. The CDR3 covers 12 residues. Here the CDR3 DNA reads TGTGCCAGCAGAATTAGCAATCAGCCCCAGCATTTT. Residues: CASRISNQPQHF.

The chain has TRBV6-5 and TRBJ2-5; possible D gene TRBD2, 7 bases. Trimming took off 2 bases at V and 2 bases at J, with 15 bases between the two ends. The CDR3 is made up of 16 amino acids. Looked up from germline, CDR1 is MNHEY and CDR2 is SVGAGI. The CDR3 DNA follows: TGTGCCAGCAGTTACGGAGAGGGGGAGGGTCAAGAGACCCAGTACTTC. Translated, it gives CASSYGEGEGQETQYF.

The CDR3 nucleotides read TGCGCCAGCAGCCCCGGTTTACGGGAGACCCAGTACTTC. Encoded protein: CASSPGLRETQYF. This chain connects TRBV5-1 to TRBJ2-5; D not certain. The CDR3 is 13 amino acids. In germline, CDR1 is SGHRS, CDR2 YFSETQ. The V end lost 4 bases, the J end lost 5 bases, and 12 bases lay between the germline ends.

The J gene is TRBJ1-2, the V gene TRBV10-3; D is unclear. The germline CDR1 and CDR2 sequences are ENHRY and SYGVKD. Trimming took off 0 bases at V and 4 bases at J, with 12 bases between the two ends. The CDR3 has 15 amino acids. The CDR3 DNA reads TGTGCCATCAGTGAGTCAACGGGTACTGGCTATGGCTACACCTTC. Amino acids: CAISESTGTGYGYTF.

CDR3 in DNA: TGTGCCAGCAGCCGATCGACAGGGGGCAACGCAGATACGCAGTATTTT. As protein: CASSRSTGGNADTQYF. J is TRBJ2-3 and V is TRBV7-9, with TRBD1 matching over 10 bases. Germline lookup yields CDR1 SEHNR and CDR2 FQNEAQ (reference sequence). The ends lost 5 bases at V and 4 bases at J; junction bases unmatched: 9. The CDR3 has 16 residues.

This chain joins TRBV29-1 and TRBJ1-5; 7 bases align to TRBD1. CDR1 and CDR2 from the germline V gene are SQVTM and ANQGSEA. The CDR3 spans 13 residues. V shed 6 bases and J 2 bases; nucleotides not matched to a gene: 4. The CDR3 region has the DNA TGCAGCGTAGGGACAGACGGCAATCAGCCCCAGCATTTT. It codes for CSVGTDGNQPQHF.

The gene calls are TRBV6-1 and TRBJ1-1; D might be TRBD1 (6 bases). V dropped 8 bases and J dropped 2 bases, with 15 bases sitting between them. CDR3 length: 14 residues. Germline-derived CDR1 and CDR2 are MNHNS and SASEGT. The CDR3 DNA reads TGTGCCAGCGCTAGTCGGGGGCTCAACACTGAAGCTTTCTTT. Protein: CASASRGLNTEAFF.

V gene TRBV19 combines with J gene TRBJ1-1, with D hard to call. This CDR3 contains 13 residues. V dropped 8 bases and J dropped 1 base, with 11 bases sitting between them. Germline V gives CDR1 LNHDA, CDR2 SQIVND (reference sequence). Here the CDR3 reads CASQVAGNTEAFF. The CDR3 region has the DNA TGTGCCAGTCAGGTGGCGGGGAACACTGAAGCTTTCTTT.

The J gene is TRBJ2-1, the V gene TRBV28; D possibly corresponds to TRBD2 (6 bases). The CDR3 loop spans 16 amino acids. V lost 4 bases, J lost 4 bases, and 17 bases lay in between. Germline V CDR1 and CDR2: MDHEN, SYDVKM. Here the CDR3 reads CASSWRDGLPYNEQFF. The CDR3 DNA reads TGTGCCAGCAGTTGGAGGGACGGACTACCTTACAATGAGCAGTTCTTC.

The chain employs TRBV30 and TRBJ1-3; possible D gene TRBD1, 5 bases. The CDR3 extends over 14 amino acids. Germline V lookup: CDR1 GTSNPN, CDR2 SVGIG (reference sequence). V lost 5 bases to trimming and J lost 4 bases, with 15 bases between them. The CDR3 coding sequence is TGTGCCTGGGGGGGGATTACGGCCGGAAACACCATATATTTT. This translates into CAWGGITAGNTIYF.

The V gene is TRBV29-1, the J gene TRBJ2-3; no definite D call. CDR1 and CDR2 from the germline V gene are SQVTM and ANQGSEA. Trimming pared 7 bases from V and 0 bases from J, leaving 11 bases between. The CDR3 runs to 13 residues. The CDR3 reads CSGKSASTDTQYF. In nucleotides, the CDR3 is TGCAGCGGAAAAAGTGCAAGCACAGATACGCAGTATTTT.

The chain recombines TRBV7-9 with TRBJ2-5; 8 bases are shared with TRBD1. V lost 7 bases to trimming and J lost 10 bases; unmatched junction nucleotides: 8. Germline loops: CDR1 SEHNR, CDR2 FQNEAQ (reference sequence). This CDR3 is built from 12 residues. The CDR3 nucleotides read TGTGCCAGCAACCGGACAGGGAAGGACCAGTACTTC. This codes for CASNRTGKDQYF.

CDR3 DNA sequence: TGTGCCATCAGTGATTCAGGACCTCGGCACGAGTACTTC. Residues: CAISDSGPRHEYF. This chain uses TRBV10-3 with TRBJ2-7; D gene ambiguous. The CDR3 length is 13 residues. V lost 3 bases, J lost 11 bases, and 17 bases lay in between. Germline CDR1 ENHRY, CDR2 SYGVKD.